This T cell receptor (beta chain) comes out of a study of blood T cell repertoires in COVID-19. TCRdb's copy holds only in-frame clones and misses some; the assay was immunoSEQ multiplex PCR. The table records hundreds of thousands of clones, 85% to 90% of them present only once. The length of the CDR3 is 15 residues. Unmatched junction bases numbered 2, after V lost 3 bases and J lost 2 bases. Germline V gene sequence: CDR1 LNHDA, CDR2 SQIVND (reference sequence). Sequencing used peripheral blood. The V and J genes are TRBV19 and TRBJ2-1; TRBD2 agrees at 9 bases. The clonotype originates from a human donor in a cohort sampled during active COVID-19. The CDR3 nucleotides are TGTGCCAGTAGTATTGCTAGCGGGACCTACAATGAGCAGTTCTTC. This encodes CASSIASGTYNEQFF.